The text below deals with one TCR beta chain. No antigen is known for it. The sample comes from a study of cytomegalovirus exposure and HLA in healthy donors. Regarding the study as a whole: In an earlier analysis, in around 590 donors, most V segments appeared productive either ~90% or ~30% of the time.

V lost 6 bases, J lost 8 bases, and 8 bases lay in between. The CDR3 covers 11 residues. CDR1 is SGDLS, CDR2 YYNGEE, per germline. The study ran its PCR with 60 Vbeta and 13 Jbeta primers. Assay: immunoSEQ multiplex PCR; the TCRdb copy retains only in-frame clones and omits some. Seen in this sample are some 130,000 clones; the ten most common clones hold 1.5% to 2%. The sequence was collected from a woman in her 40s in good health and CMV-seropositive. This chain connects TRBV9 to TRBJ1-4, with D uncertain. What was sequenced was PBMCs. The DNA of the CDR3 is TGTGCCAGCAACGCGCTAGAAAAACTGTTTTTT. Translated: CASNALEKLFF.